The next 4 T cell receptor beta chains were all read from a single sample in a study of T cell responses to AZD1222 COVID-19 vaccine. The data were produced by immunoSEQ multiplex PCR, yet TCRdb's version contains in-frame clones alone and is incomplete. The sample consists of 120,000 to 150,000 clones, around 89% of them appearing once. The sample here was peripheral blood, taken on day 0 of AZD1222 vaccination. All receptors derive from an adult in good health.

This clone appeared a single time. DNA for the CDR3: TGTGCCAGCAGAGGGGACAGGGGAAATTCACCCCTCCACTTT. Translated: CASRGDRGNSPLHF. The chain combines TRBV6-5 with TRBJ1-6; 10 nucleotides align to TRBD1. V shed 6 bases, J shed 7 bases, and the junction held 3 bases outside the gene matches. Germline lookup yields CDR1 MNHEY and CDR2 SVGAGI. This CDR3 has 14 residues.

This sequence joins TRBV5-4 and TRBJ2-7, with TRBD1 matching 9 bases. CDR1 and CDR2 (germline): SGHNT, YYREEE (reference sequence). The CDR3 length is 13 residues. V trimming: 4 bases; J trimming: 5 bases; junction bases outside the gene matches: 4. CDR3 residues: CASSQGQGDEQYF. As DNA, the CDR3 is TGTGCCAGCAGCCAGGGACAGGGAGACGAGCAGTACTTC. Full variable domain (outside the CDR3, taken from reference TRBV5-4 and TRBJ2-7): ETGVTQSPTHLIKTRGQQVTLRCSSQSGHNTVSWYQQALGQGPQFIFQYYREEENGRGNFPPRFSGLQFPNYSSELNVNALELDDSALYLCASSQGQGDEQYFGPGTRLTVT.

The chain is built from TRBV15 and TRBJ2-3, with 8 bases fitting TRBD2. Looked up from germline, CDR1 is LNHNV and CDR2 is YYDKDF (reference sequence). The J segment lost 7 bases and the V segment lost 5 bases, leaving 8 bases of the junction unmatched. The CDR3 is 14 amino acids. CDR3 loop: CATSDPGRAHTQYF. The CDR3 nucleotides read TGTGCCACCAGCGATCCCGGGAGGGCCCATACGCAGTATTTT. Supplemented by reference TRBV15 and TRBJ2-3, the full variable domain reads DAMVIQNPRYQVTQFGKPVTLSCSQTLNHNVMYWYQQKSSQAPKLLFHYYDKDFNNEADTPDNFQSRRPNTSFCFLDIRSPGLGDTAMYLCATSDPGRAHTQYFGPGTRLTVL.

This clone has a single count. The genes are TRBV29-1 and TRBJ2-1, with a tentative D call TRBD1 (6 bases). This CDR3 comprises 14 residues. CDR1 SQVTM and CDR2 ANQGSEA come from the germline V gene. V was shortened by 7 bases and J by 3 bases, with 16 bases between the two germline ends. CDR3 nucleotide sequence: TGCAGCGAGCTCCGAGGGACAATCTACAATGAGCAGTTCTTC. This encodes CSELRGTIYNEQFF.